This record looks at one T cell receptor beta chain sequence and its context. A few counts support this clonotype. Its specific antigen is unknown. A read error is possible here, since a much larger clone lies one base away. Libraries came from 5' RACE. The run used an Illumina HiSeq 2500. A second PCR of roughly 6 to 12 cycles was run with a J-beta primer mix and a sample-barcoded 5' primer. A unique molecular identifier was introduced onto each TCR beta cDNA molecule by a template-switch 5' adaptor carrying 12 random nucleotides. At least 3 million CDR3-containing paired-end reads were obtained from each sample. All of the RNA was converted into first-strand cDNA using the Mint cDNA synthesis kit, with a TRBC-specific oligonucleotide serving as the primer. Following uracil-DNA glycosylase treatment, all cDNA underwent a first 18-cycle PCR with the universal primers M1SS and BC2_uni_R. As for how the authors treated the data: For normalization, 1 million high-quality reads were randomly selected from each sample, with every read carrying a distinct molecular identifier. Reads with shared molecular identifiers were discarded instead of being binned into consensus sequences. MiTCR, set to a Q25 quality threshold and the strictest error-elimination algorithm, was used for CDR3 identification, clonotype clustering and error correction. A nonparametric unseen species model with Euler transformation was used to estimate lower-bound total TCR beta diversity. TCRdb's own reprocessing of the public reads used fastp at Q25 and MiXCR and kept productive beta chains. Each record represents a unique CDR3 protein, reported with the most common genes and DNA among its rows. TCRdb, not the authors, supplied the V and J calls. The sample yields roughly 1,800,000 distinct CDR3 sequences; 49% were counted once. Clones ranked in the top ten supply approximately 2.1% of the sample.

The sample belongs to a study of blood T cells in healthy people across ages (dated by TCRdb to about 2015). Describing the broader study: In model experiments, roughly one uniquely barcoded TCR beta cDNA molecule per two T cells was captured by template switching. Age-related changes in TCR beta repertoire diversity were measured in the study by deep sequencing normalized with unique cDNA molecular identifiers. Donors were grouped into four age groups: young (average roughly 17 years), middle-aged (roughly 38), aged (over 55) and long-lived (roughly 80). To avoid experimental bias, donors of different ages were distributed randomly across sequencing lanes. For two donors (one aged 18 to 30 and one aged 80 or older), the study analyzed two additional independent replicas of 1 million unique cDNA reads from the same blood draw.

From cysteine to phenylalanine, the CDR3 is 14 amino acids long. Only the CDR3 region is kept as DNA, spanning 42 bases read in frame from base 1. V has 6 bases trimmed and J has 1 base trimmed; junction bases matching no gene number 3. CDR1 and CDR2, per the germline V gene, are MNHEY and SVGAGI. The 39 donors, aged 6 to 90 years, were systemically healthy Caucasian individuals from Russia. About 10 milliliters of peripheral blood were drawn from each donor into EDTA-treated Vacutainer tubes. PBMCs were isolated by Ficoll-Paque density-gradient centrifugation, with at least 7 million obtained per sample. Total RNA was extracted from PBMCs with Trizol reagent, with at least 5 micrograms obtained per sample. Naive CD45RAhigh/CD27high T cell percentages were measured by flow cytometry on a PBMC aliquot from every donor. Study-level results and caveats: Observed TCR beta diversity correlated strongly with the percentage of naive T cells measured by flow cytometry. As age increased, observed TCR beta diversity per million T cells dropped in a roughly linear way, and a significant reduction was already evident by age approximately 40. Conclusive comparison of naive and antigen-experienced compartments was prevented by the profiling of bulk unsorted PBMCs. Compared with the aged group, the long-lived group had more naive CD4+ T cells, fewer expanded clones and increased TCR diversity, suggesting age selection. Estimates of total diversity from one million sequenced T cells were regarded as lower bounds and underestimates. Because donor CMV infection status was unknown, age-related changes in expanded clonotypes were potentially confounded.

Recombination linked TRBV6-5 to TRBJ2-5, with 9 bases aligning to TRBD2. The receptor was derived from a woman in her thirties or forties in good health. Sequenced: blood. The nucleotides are TGTGCCAGCAGCATGACTAGCGGCCAAGAGACCCAGTACTTC. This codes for CASSMTSGQETQYF.